This is a list of T cell receptor beta chains from one sample in a study of T cells in Graves' hyperthyroidism and ophthalmopathy. Each CDR3 protein gets one entry after TCRdb re-called the multiplex PCR reads with MiXCR. The top ten clones hold 44% of a sample with about 500,000 distinct CDR3 sequences, 40% to 50% of them seen once. The material sequenced was peripheral blood or thyroid tissue (not recorded which). These receptors came from an adult woman with Graves' disease, either hyperthyroidism or ophthalmopathy (not recorded which). Each CDR3 is given with its conserved first and last residue. Fields, in order: V gene, D gene, J gene, CDR3 protein. A D gene is named only where the DNA matches it firmly.

v_gene: TRBV2
d_gene: NA
j_gene: TRBJ1-6
CDR3aa: CARSSYNSPLHF

v_gene: TRBV20-1
d_gene: TRBD1
j_gene: TRBJ1-4
CDR3aa: CSAKQGADEKLFF

v_gene: TRBV10-3
d_gene: TRBD1
j_gene: TRBJ2-7
CDR3aa: CAIRGQGSSYEQYF

v_gene: TRBV20-1
d_gene: NA
j_gene: TRBJ1-3
CDR3aa: CSALDHSGNTIYF

v_gene: TRBV7-8
d_gene: NA
j_gene: TRBJ1-1
CDR3aa: CASSLEWSETEAFF

v_gene: TRBV13
d_gene: TRBD1
j_gene: TRBJ1-6
CDR3aa: CASSLTGSILHF

v_gene: TRBV7-9
d_gene: NA
j_gene: TRBJ2-6
CDR3aa: CASSLAPRQRETGANVLTF

v_gene: TRBV20-1
d_gene: NA
j_gene: TRBJ1-5
CDR3aa: CSARDFRFLESNQPQHF

v_gene: TRBV29-1
d_gene: TRBD1
j_gene: TRBJ1-2
CDR3aa: CSVGVGQGANYGYTF

v_gene: TRBV12-3/TRBV12-4
d_gene: NA
j_gene: TRBJ1-2
CDR3aa: CASSWDGANYGYTF

v_gene: TRBV10-3
d_gene: NA
j_gene: TRBJ2-7
CDR3aa: CAISESGTVFYEQYF

v_gene: TRBV19
d_gene: NA
j_gene: TRBJ2-6
CDR3aa: CASSIRTGANVLTF

v_gene: TRBV20-1
d_gene: NA
j_gene: TRBJ2-5
CDR3aa: CSAAPGTALETQYF

v_gene: TRBV2
d_gene: TRBD2
j_gene: TRBJ2-2
CDR3aa: CASRGLAGGGELFF

v_gene: TRBV19
d_gene: NA
j_gene: TRBJ2-5
CDR3aa: CASSTQRAETQYF

v_gene: TRBV9
d_gene: NA
j_gene: TRBJ1-1
CDR3aa: CASGVGEGLNTEAFF

v_gene: TRBV7-2
d_gene: TRBD2
j_gene: TRBJ2-7
CDR3aa: CASSYPPGLANYEQYF

v_gene: TRBV10-2
d_gene: NA
j_gene: TRBJ2-6
CDR3aa: CASSTGTGANVLTF

v_gene: TRBV7-9
d_gene: TRBD1
j_gene: TRBJ1-1
CDR3aa: CASSLGQGITEAFF

v_gene: TRBV6-2/TRBV6-3
d_gene: TRBD1
j_gene: TRBJ2-2
CDR3aa: CASRATGPTGELFF

v_gene: TRBV10-3
d_gene: NA
j_gene: TRBJ1-1
CDR3aa: CAISESRGSTEAFF

v_gene: TRBV18
d_gene: NA
j_gene: TRBJ2-2
CDR3aa: CASSPPNGELFF

v_gene: TRBV30
d_gene: NA
j_gene: TRBJ1-5
CDR3aa: CAWSVPGSGNQPQHF

v_gene: TRBV7-2
d_gene: NA
j_gene: TRBJ1-5
CDR3aa: CASSFYLDQGGQPQHF

v_gene: TRBV20-1
d_gene: NA
j_gene: TRBJ1-1
CDR3aa: CSATSGSTAFF

v_gene: TRBV20-1
d_gene: NA
j_gene: TRBJ1-4
CDR3aa: CSAVGYEGGEKLFF

v_gene: TRBV5-1
d_gene: NA
j_gene: TRBJ2-5
CDR3aa: CASSLNFRETQYF

v_gene: TRBV5-1
d_gene: TRBD1
j_gene: TRBJ2-7
CDR3aa: CASSQQQGIGEQYF

v_gene: TRBV29-1
d_gene: TRBD2
j_gene: TRBJ2-7
CDR3aa: CSVAGGAGGPYEQYF